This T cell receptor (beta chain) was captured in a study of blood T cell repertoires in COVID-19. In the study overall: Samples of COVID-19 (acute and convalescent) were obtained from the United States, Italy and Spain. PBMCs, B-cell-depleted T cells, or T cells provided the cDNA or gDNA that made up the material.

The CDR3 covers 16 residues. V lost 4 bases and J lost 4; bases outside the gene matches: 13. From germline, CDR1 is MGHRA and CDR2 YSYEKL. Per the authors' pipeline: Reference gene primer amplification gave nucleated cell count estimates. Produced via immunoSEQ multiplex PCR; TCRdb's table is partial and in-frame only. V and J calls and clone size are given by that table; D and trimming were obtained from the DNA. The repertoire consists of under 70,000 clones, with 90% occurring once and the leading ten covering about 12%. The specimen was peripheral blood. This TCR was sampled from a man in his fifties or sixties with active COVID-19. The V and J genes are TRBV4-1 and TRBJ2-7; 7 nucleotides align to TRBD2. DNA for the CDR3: TGCGCCAGCAGCCCCGTGGGAGGGATGGAGACATACGAGCAGTACTTC. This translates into CASSPVGGMETYEQYF.